The rows below give T cell receptor beta chains drawn from one sample of a study of cytomegalovirus exposure and HLA in healthy donors. Produced via immunoSEQ multiplex PCR; TCRdb's table is partial and in-frame only. Seen here are over 85,000 clones, more than 75% observed once, and the top ten hold 3.8%. The specimen was PBMCs. These receptors were obtained from a woman aged 40 to 55 in good health and CMV-seronegative. Each CDR3 is given with its conserved first and last residue. Fields, in order: clone size, D gene, V gene, J gene, CDR3 protein, CDR3 DNA. The D gene is left open where the match is weak. Clone size is stated in some rows and not others, as once, few, many or a class when expanded.

>NA|NA|TRBV4-2|TRBJ1-1
CASSQELLVTEAFF
TGTGCCAGCAGCCAAGAACTCCTGGTCACTGAAGCTTTCTTT
>NA|NA|TRBV5-4|TRBJ1-3
CASSLDTSPRSSGNTIYF
TGTGCCAGCAGCTTAGACACTTCCCCACGATCCTCTGGAAACACCATATATTTT
>NA|NA|TRBV4-2|TRBJ1-3
CASSQDDPPGSSGNTIYF
TGTGCCAGCAGCCAAGATGACCCCCCGGGGAGCTCTGGAAACACCATATATTTT
>NA|TRBD2|TRBV4-3|TRBJ2-3
CASSQGLAGGSSQYF
TGCGCCAGCAGCCAAGGCCTAGCGGGGGGCTCCTCCCAGTATTTT
>NA|NA|TRBV6-5|TRBJ1-5
CASSPPGGREQPQHF
TGTGCCAGCAGTCCCCCGGGGGGGAGGGAACAGCCCCAGCATTTT
>NA|NA|TRBV27|TRBJ2-1
CASSLGDSYNEQFF
TGTGCCAGCAGTTTAGGAGATTCCTACAATGAGCAGTTCTTC
>NA|NA|TRBV6-6|TRBJ1-2
CASSLFYGVEDYGYTF
TGTGCCAGCAGCCTATTCTACGGGGTTGAGGACTATGGCTACACCTTC
>NA|NA|TRBV18|TRBJ1-1
CASSPSSGGSNTEAFF
TGTGCCAGCTCACCTTCCTCGGGAGGATCAAACACTGAAGCTTTCTTT
>NA|TRBD1|TRBV19|TRBJ1-1
CASSDRSAEAFF
TGTGCCAGTTCGGACAGGTCAGCTGAAGCTTTCTTT
>NA|NA|TRBV29-1|TRBJ2-1
CSVEDSEAYNEQFF
TGCAGCGTTGAAGATAGCGAGGCCTACAATGAGCAGTTCTTC
>NA|NA|TRBV7-2|TRBJ2-3
CASSFSSAGGTDTQYF
TGTGCCAGCAGCTTCTCATCGGCAGGGGGCACAGATACGCAGTATTTT
>few|TRBD1|TRBV5-5|TRBJ1-2
CASSLAGQGSNYGYTF
TGTGCCAGCAGCTTGGCGGGACAGGGGTCCAACTATGGCTACACCTTC
>once|NA|TRBV10-3|TRBJ1-5
CAISQNSNQPQHF
TGTGCCATCAGTCAAAATAGCAATCAGCCCCAGCATTTT
>NA|NA|TRBV7-2|TRBJ2-3
CASSLASSRDTQYF
TGTGCCAGCAGCTTAGCTAGCTCTAGGGATACGCAGTATTTT
>once|NA|TRBV30|TRBJ1-1
CAWQENTEAFF
TGTGCCTGGCAGGAGAACACTGAAGCTTTCTTT
>NA|TRBD1|TRBV4-1|TRBJ1-2
CASSQESGRGNYGYTF
TGCGCCAGCAGCCAAGAGAGCGGCAGGGGGAACTATGGCTACACCTTC
>NA|TRBD2|TRBV30|TRBJ2-2
CASPPTSGVNTGELFF
TGTGCCTCACCGCCCACTAGCGGGGTAAACACCGGGGAGCTGTTTTTT
>NA|TRBD1|TRBV19|TRBJ1-2
CASRGVDRDYGYTF
TGTGCCAGTAGGGGAGTGGACAGGGACTATGGCTACACCTTC
>NA|TRBD2|TRBV4-2|TRBJ2-5
CASSPLGSGGGGETQYF
TGTGCCAGCAGCCCCCTGGGGAGCGGGGGGGGAGGAGAGACCCAGTACTTC
>NA|TRBD1|TRBV4-2|TRBJ2-7
CASSQRTGLYEQYF
TGTGCCAGCAGCCAGAGGACAGGGCTGTACGAGCAGTACTTC
>NA|TRBD1|TRBV5-4|TRBJ2-7
CASSLRRQGHSYEQYF
TGTGCCAGCAGCTTGCGTCGACAGGGGCATTCCTACGAGCAGTACTTC
>NA|TRBD2|TRBV13|TRBJ2-1
CASSLTRLAGPSSYNEQFF
TGTGCCAGCAGCTTAACCCGACTAGCGGGCCCGAGCTCCTACAATGAGCAGTTCTTC
>NA|TRBD1|TRBV19|TRBJ1-1
CASTKDRALNTEAFF
TGTGCCAGTACTAAGGACAGGGCGTTGAACACTGAAGCTTTCTTT
>NA|NA|TRBV10-3|TRBJ1-6
CAIRAGTSNNSPLHF
TGTGCCATCAGGGCCGGGACATCGAATAATTCACCCCTCCACTTT
>NA|NA|TRBV10-3|TRBJ2-1
CAISVGESYNEQFF
TGTGCCATCAGTGTAGGGGAATCATACAATGAGCAGTTCTTC
>NA|TRBD1|TRBV6-1|TRBJ1-6
CASSRTGANSPLHF
TGTGCCAGCAGCCGGACAGGGGCTAATTCACCCCTCCACTTT
>NA|TRBD1|TRBV25-1|TRBJ2-7
CASSPGTDTYEQYF
TGTGCCAGCAGTCCGGGGACAGACACCTACGAGCAGTACTTC
>NA|NA|TRBV20-1|TRBJ2-7
CSGQAYEQYF
TGCAGTGGACAGGCGTACGAGCAGTACTTC
>few|NA|TRBV5-8|TRBJ2-2
CASRNPGVFTGELFF
TGTGCCAGCAGGAACCCAGGGGTGTTCACCGGGGAGCTGTTTTTT
>NA|NA|TRBV6-5|TRBJ2-7
CASSYSRAGAYEQYF
TGTGCCAGCAGTTACTCGAGGGCGGGGGCTTACGAGCAGTACTTC
>NA|TRBD2|TRBV7-6|TRBJ2-1
CASSLGGFGERGASYNEQFF
TGTGCCAGCAGCTTAGGAGGCTTTGGGGAGCGGGGGGCCTCCTACAATGAGCAGTTCTTC